Shown below are 32 T cell receptor beta chains from a single sample sequenced in a study of blood T cell repertoires in COVID-19. Libraries were prepared by immunoSEQ multiplex PCR; TCRdb keeps only in-frame clonotypes and omits some of them. The data contain 130,000 to 150,000 clones, approximately 86% of them seen just once; the ten biggest clones take up approximately 4.3%. Sample: PBMCs or T cells enriched from blood (not recorded which). All receptors derive from a woman aged 40 to 50 who had been exposed to COVID-19.

The chain recombines TRBV19 with TRBJ2-3, with 11 bases identical to TRBD2. The V gene's germline CDR1 is LNHDA and CDR2 SQIVND (reference sequence). With V trimmed by 2 bases and J by 0 bases, 7 bases remained unmatched. This CDR3 spans 18 amino acids. The DNA of the CDR3 is TGTGCCAGTAGTATAAGTGGGACTAGCGGCTCTAGCACAGATACGCAGTATTTT. Amino acid sequence: CASSISGTSGSSTDTQYF. Variable domain in full (rest from reference TRBV19 and TRBJ2-3): DGGITQSPKYLFRKEGQNVTLSCEQNLNHDAMYWYRQDPGQGLRLIYYSQIVNDFQKGDIAEGYSVSREKKESFPLTVTSAQKNPTAFYLCASSISGTSGSSTDTQYFGPGTRLTVL.

The DNA for the CDR3 is TGTGCCAGCTCAAGGAGGAGGGACACTGAAGCTTTCTTT. Translating it yields CASSRRRDTEAFF. The chain uses TRBV11-3 and TRBJ1-1; D unclear. The CDR3 runs 13 residues. Germline V lookup: CDR1 SGHNT, CDR2 YENEEA. The V gene lost 8 bases and the J gene lost 3 bases, with 13 bases spanning the gap.

J is TRBJ2-7 and V is TRBV5-4, with 7 bases identical to TRBD1. This CDR3 region has 16 residues. Germline CDR1 is SGHNT and CDR2 is YYREEE (reference sequence). Unmatched junction bases numbered 13, after V lost 5 bases and J lost 2 bases. This chain's CDR3 is CASRVGGQVQTYEQYF. DNA of the CDR3: TGTGCCAGCAGGGTGGGTGGACAGGTACAAACCTACGAGCAGTACTTC.

In DNA, the CDR3 is TGTGCCAGCAGCTTAGACCGGGACAGGGTTAATGGCTACACCTTC. The encoded protein is CASSLDRDRVNGYTF. The chain carries TRBV7-9 and TRBJ1-2, with 9 bases lining up with TRBD1. The CDR3 runs 15 residues. CDR1 and CDR2 (germline): SEHNR, FQNEAQ (reference sequence). J lost 6 bases, V lost 1 base, and 6 bases had no gene match.

The V call is TRBV5-6, the J call TRBJ2-7, with 7 bases fitting TRBD2. V gave up 1 base and J gave up 6 bases; unmatched junction bases: 1. In germline, CDR1 is SGHDT, CDR2 YYEEEE. The CDR3 is 12 residues long. The CDR3 loop is CASSLQRGEQYF. CDR3 in DNA: TGTGCCAGCAGCTTGCAGCGGGGCGAGCAGTACTTC.

The genes are TRBV4-3 and TRBJ2-3; 10 bases match TRBD1. The CDR3 is made up of 15 amino acids. V dropped 4 bases and J dropped 3; count of bases not matched to a gene: 4. From germline, CDR1 is LGHNA and CDR2 YSLEER. The CDR3: CASSRQGAGTDTQYF. CDR3 DNA sequence: TGCGCCAGCAGCCGACAGGGGGCTGGGACAGATACGCAGTATTTT.

The chain is built from TRBV6-1 and TRBJ2-3, with D unresolved. The germline V gene has CDR1 MNHNS and CDR2 SASEGT. V lost 1 base to trimming and J lost 8 bases, with 7 bases between them. The CDR3 runs 12 residues. CDR3 sequence reads: CASSEGRATQYF. The CDR3 nucleotides read TGTGCCAGCAGTGAAGGGAGAGCTACGCAGTATTTT.

This clone was observed a handful of times. This rearrangement joins TRBV5-4 to TRBJ2-3; TRBD2 aligns across 11 bases. Looked up from germline, CDR1 is SGHNT and CDR2 is YYREEE (reference sequence). J gave up 0 bases and V 5 bases, and 2 bases lay outside the gene matches. The CDR3 loop spans 15 amino acids. Here the CDR3 reads CASRLAGVSTDTQYF. The CDR3 bases are TGTGCCAGCAGACTAGCGGGGGTAAGCACAGATACGCAGTATTTT.

The chain is built from TRBV25-1 and TRBJ1-2; TRBD1 might be the D (5 bases). Trimming removed 4 bases at V and 4 bases at J, with 7 bases between. The CDR3 consists of 12 residues. Looked up from germline, CDR1 is MGHDK and CDR2 is SYGVNS. The DNA of the CDR3 is TGTGCCAGCAGTGTAGGGGTCTATGGCTACACCTTC. Translated: CASSVGVYGYTF.

V gene TRBV18 combines with J gene TRBJ2-5, with D maybe TRBD1 (5 bases). V was cut by 3 bases and J by 2 bases, with 7 bases left in between. Germline CDR1 KGHSH, CDR2 LQKENI. This CDR3 region has 13 residues. The CDR3 here is CASSPGQQETQYF. The CDR3 coding sequence is TGTGCCAGCTCACCGGGGCAACAAGAGACCCAGTACTTC.

This sequence joins TRBV28 and TRBJ2-7; possible D gene TRBD2, 6 bases. CDR1 and CDR2 from the germline V gene are MDHEN and SYDVKM. The CDR3 has 15 amino acids. Trimming shortened V by 6 bases and J by 4 bases, and 19 bases separated the two germline ends. This chain's CDR3 is CASRLPEGSGYEQYF. Written as DNA, the CDR3 is TGTGCCAGCAGGCTACCTGAAGGAAGCGGGTACGAGCAGTACTTC. Based on the CDR3 plus reference TRBV28 and TRBJ2-7, the full variable domain is DVKVTQSSRYLVKRTGEKVFLECVQDMDHENMFWYRQDPGLGLRLIYFSYDVKMKEKGDIPEGYSVSREKKERFSLILESASTNQTSMYLCASRLPEGSGYEQYFGPGTRLTVT.

The chain combines TRBV7-2 with TRBJ2-1; TRBD2 is a possible D gene (6 bases). CDR1 SGHTA and CDR2 FQGNSA come from the germline V gene. The V end was cut by 2 bases, the J end by 6 bases, with 17 bases between. CDR3 length: 16 residues. As DNA, the CDR3 is TGTGCCAGCAGCTTATCGGCGGGGTTTTCAAGCAATGAGCAGTTCTTC. Residues: CASSLSAGFSSNEQFF.

The chain employs TRBV27 and TRBJ2-5; D is unclear. Germline V CDR1 and CDR2: MNHEY, SMNVEV (reference sequence). V lost 2 bases to trimming and J lost 1 base, with 5 bases between them. There are 13 residues in the CDR3. The CDR3 DNA reads as TGTGCCAGCAGTTTACCAGTCCAAGAGACCCAGTACTTC. Amino acids: CASSLPVQETQYF.

This chain uses TRBV19 with TRBJ2-5; D gene unclear. This CDR3 is 14 amino acids long. Germline CDR1 and CDR2: LNHDA and SQIVND (reference sequence). V shed 5 bases and J shed 10 bases, with 20 bases lying between them. The CDR3 bases are TGTGCCAGTAGTGGGTCCCCTCATAATCTAGACCAGTACTTC. This codes for CASSGSPHNLDQYF. The variable domain in full, with the rest retrieved from reference TRBV19 and TRBJ2-5, is DGGITQSPKYLFRKEGQNVTLSCEQNLNHDAMYWYRQDPGQGLRLIYYSQIVNDFQKGDIAEGYSVSREKKESFPLTVTSAQKNPTAFYLCASSGSPHNLDQYFGPGTRLLVL.

The DNA of the CDR3 is TGTGCCATCAATCGGGATAGCGGGAGGGCCGCTGGAGAGCAGTACTTC. It codes for CAINRDSGRAAGEQYF. The J gene is TRBJ2-7, the V gene TRBV10-3; 11 bases align to TRBD2. Germline trimming cut 7 bases from V and 7 bases from J; bases unmatched to any gene: 15. Germline CDR1 and CDR2: ENHRY and SYGVKD. There are 16 residues in the CDR3.

J is TRBJ1-2 and V is TRBV4-1, with 9 positions matching TRBD1. V lost 0 bases to trimming and J lost 6 bases; unmatched junction nucleotides: 8. The CDR3 runs to 16 residues. Germline V gives CDR1 MGHRA, CDR2 YSYEKL. This chain's CDR3 is CASSQEGQGRFDGYTF. The CDR3 bases are TGCGCCAGCAGCCAAGAAGGACAGGGGAGGTTCGATGGCTACACCTTC.

This clone was seen only a few times. V and J are TRBV7-2 and TRBJ1-2; D is unresolved. V lost 1 base and J lost 2, with 8 bases in between. CDR3 length: 14 amino acids. Germline V CDR1 and CDR2: SGHTA, FQGNSA. The CDR3 nucleotides are TGTGCCAGCAGCTTAGAAACAGCAAACTATGGCTACACCTTC. Amino acids: CASSLETANYGYTF.

The chain has TRBV9 and TRBJ2-1; the match to TRBD2 covers 9 bases. Germline assignment: CDR1 SGDLS and CDR2 YYNGEE. Unmatched junction bases numbered 6, after V lost 1 base and J lost 4 bases. This CDR3 is 16 amino acids long. The CDR3: CASSVRGGRDYNEQFF. The CDR3 DNA is TGTGCCAGCAGCGTAAGGGGCGGGAGGGATTACAATGAGCAGTTCTTC. The variable domain in full, completed from reference TRBV9 and TRBJ2-1, reads DSGVTQTPKHLITATGQRVTLRCSPRSGDLSVYWYQQSLDQGLQFLIQYYNGEERAKGNILERFSAQQFPDLHSELNLSSLELGDSALYFCASSVRGGRDYNEQFFGPGTRLTVL.

The chain has TRBV7-9 and TRBJ2-3, with D maybe TRBD1 (5 bases). From germline, CDR1 is SEHNR and CDR2 FQNEAQ (reference sequence). The V and J ends lost 3 bases and 3 bases respectively, with 13 bases between them. This CDR3 region has 15 residues. The chain's CDR3 is CASSLGRTLTDTQYF. CDR3 nucleotides: TGTGCCAGCAGCTTGGGGCGGACACTGACAGATACGCAGTATTTT.

This chain joins TRBV10-3 and TRBJ1-1; TRBD1 aligns across 7 bases. Trimming took 4 bases from V and 4 from J; bases not matched to a gene: 6. Germline-derived CDR1 and CDR2 are ENHRY and SYGVKD. This CDR3 contains 14 residues. CDR3 in DNA: TGTGCCATCAGTGGTGAGGGGGCGGGCACTGAAGCTTTCTTT. Translation: CAISGEGAGTEAFF.

This chain links TRBV7-9 with TRBJ2-4; a possible D gene is TRBD2 (6 bases). Germline CDR1 and CDR2: SEHNR and FQNEAQ (reference sequence). The germline V and J ends were trimmed by 3 bases and 0 bases, with 9 bases remaining between them. The CDR3 extends over 15 amino acids. Here the CDR3 reads CASSFSGGAKNIQYF. Written as DNA, the CDR3 is TGTGCCAGCAGCTTTTCCGGGGGAGCCAAAAACATTCAGTACTTC.

This clone was detected a few times. This chain uses TRBV4-1 with TRBJ1-5, with D unclear. The CDR3 has 13 residues. Germline V lookup: CDR1 MGHRA, CDR2 YSYEKL. The V end lost 1 base, the J end lost 5 bases, and 6 bases lay between the germline ends. CDR3 coding DNA: TGCGCCAGCAGCCAAGTGCCGGATCAGCCCCAGCATTTT. This translates into CASSQVPDQPQHF.

The chain employs TRBV6-2 or TRBV6-3 and TRBJ2-1, with 8 bases that match TRBD2. Germline V CDR1 and CDR2: MNHEY, SVGEGT. V dropped 5 bases and J dropped 8; count of bases not matched to a gene: 14. The CDR3 totals 16 residues. The chain's CDR3 is CASSATRVGRVYEQFF. CDR3 DNA sequence: TGTGCCAGCAGTGCGACCCGGGTCGGGAGGGTTTATGAGCAGTTCTTC.

The rearrangement links TRBV28 to TRBJ2-6, with 8 nucleotides matching TRBD1. The CDR3 sequence is 17 residues long. The V and J ends lost 5 bases and 4 bases, in that order; junction bases with no gene match: 10. From germline, CDR1 is MDHEN and CDR2 SYDVKM. CDR3: CASSPGQGAAGANVLTF. The CDR3 DNA reads TGTGCCAGCAGTCCAGGACAGGGAGCTGCAGGGGCCAACGTCCTGACTTTC.

The sample holds one count of this clone. The rearrangement uses TRBV3-1 (or the pseudogene TRBV3-2) and TRBJ2-1; possibly TRBD1 for D (6 bases). Deletions cut 0 bases from V and 5 bases from J, with 11 bases between. The CDR3 has 15 residues. Looked up from germline, CDR1 is LGHDT and CDR2 is YNNKEL (reference sequence). CDR3 sequence (DNA): TGTGCCAGCAGCCAAGAGGGGGCCCATCACAATGAGCAGTTCTTC. This encodes CASSQEGAHHNEQFF.

This chain connects TRBV14 to TRBJ2-1; 11 positions match TRBD2. CDR3 length equals 15 residues. V was clipped by 2 bases and J by 4 bases; unmatched bases: 1. Per germline, CDR1 SGHDN and CDR2 FVKESK. DNA for the CDR3: TGTGCCAGCAGCCAACTAGCGGGAGGTTACAATGAGCAGTTCTTC. Translating gives CASSQLAGGYNEQFF.

The genes are TRBV11-3 and TRBJ1-1; TRBD1 might be the D (6 bases). CDR1 is SGHNT, CDR2 YENEEA, per germline. V lost 8 bases to trimming and J lost 1 base, with 11 bases between them. CDR3 length: 13 residues. The CDR3 bases are TGTGCCAGCTCAGGACAGTCGAACACTGAAGCTTTCTTT. This translates into CASSGQSNTEAFF. Variable domain in full (rest from reference TRBV11-3 and TRBJ1-1): EAGVVQSPRYKIIEKKQPVAFWCNPISGHNTLYWYLQNLGQGPELLIRYENEEAVDDSQLPKDRFSAERLKGVDSTLKIQPAELGDSAVYLCASSGQSNTEAFFGQGTRLTVV.

The rearrangement links TRBV3-1 (or the pseudogene TRBV3-2) to TRBJ1-1, with D possibly matching TRBD1 (5 bases). This CDR3 is 17 amino acids long. Between the trimmed V and J ends, which lost 3 bases and 0 bases, there was a span of 17 bases. CDR1 LGHDT and CDR2 YNNKEL come from the germline V gene (reference sequence). The DNA of the CDR3 is TGTGCCAGCAGCCACGGGGGGGGACGGGACCTGAACACTGAAGCTTTCTTT. This encodes CASSHGGGRDLNTEAFF.

The chain uses TRBV2 and TRBJ1-2, with 7 bases matching TRBD1. V was pared by 6 bases and J by 3 bases, with 7 bases of the junction left unmatched. Germline values: CDR1 SNHLY, CDR2 FYNNEI. The CDR3 contains 14 residues. The CDR3 here is CASRATGADYGYTF. As DNA, the CDR3 is TGTGCCAGCAGGGCTACAGGGGCGGACTATGGCTACACCTTC.

The chain couples TRBV18 to TRBJ2-1; 7 bases fit TRBD2. The germline V gene encodes CDR1 KGHSH and CDR2 LQKENI. The J segment lost 4 bases and the V segment lost 4 bases, leaving 7 bases of the junction unmatched. This CDR3 spans 15 amino acids. The chain's CDR3 is CASSRAVGRYNEQFF. The CDR3 DNA is TGTGCCAGCTCACGCGCCGTCGGGAGGTACAATGAGCAGTTCTTC.

This chain uses TRBV5-6 with TRBJ2-7; 9 bases fit TRBD1. Trimming removed 6 bases from V and 4 bases from J; junction bases left unmatched: 11. CDR1 and CDR2 (germline): SGHDT, YYEEEE. The CDR3 sequence is 15 residues long. The CDR3 nucleotides read TGTGCCAGCACCCTGGGGACAGGGAAGGCTTACGAGCAGTACTTC. It specifies CASTLGTGKAYEQYF.

The chain links TRBV13 to TRBJ2-7, with D maybe TRBD2 (5 bases). Trimming took off 3 bases at V and 4 bases at J, with 13 bases between the two ends. Germline loops: CDR1 PRHDT, CDR2 FYEKMQ (reference sequence). The length of the CDR3 is 14 residues. The CDR3 loop reads CASSFGKGGYEQYF. Written as DNA, the CDR3 is TGTGCCAGCAGCTTCGGGAAAGGTGGTTACGAGCAGTACTTC.